The 14 T cell receptor beta chains listed next were all sequenced from one sample in a study of OX40 agonist ivuxolimab in advanced cancers. The method was immunoSEQ multiplex PCR; TCRdb's version includes in-frame clones alone and lacks a portion of them. The sample holds about 95,000 clones, roughly 84% seen once. The sequencing used CD4+ or CD8+ T cells sorted from blood, collected in a trial of the OX40 agonist ivuxolimab. Every receptor here comes from an adult with an advanced solid tumor such as melanoma, head and neck, liver or kidney cancer.

The genes are TRBV5-3 and TRBJ2-3, with 7 bases identical to TRBD2. TRBV5-3 qualifies as an ORF whose function is uncertain. V gave up 1 base and J gave up 4 bases; unmatched junction bases: 15. The CDR3 runs 18 residues. The CDR3 DNA is TGTGCCAGAAGCTTGACTGGTGAAAGCGGGACTTCGGCAGATACGCAGTATTTT. Translation gives CARSLTGESGTSADTQYF.

V and J are TRBV5-1 and TRBJ1-2, with TRBD1 matching 7 bases. This CDR3 region has 17 residues. Per germline, CDR1 SGHRS and CDR2 YFSETQ. With 4 bases clipped from V and 3 bases from J, the junction kept 15 bases outside the gene matches. DNA of the CDR3: TGCGCCAGCAGCCCGCTGGTCCAGGGACAGTTTTACTATGGCTACACCTTC. Protein sequence: CASSPLVQGQFYYGYTF.

The chain uses TRBV18 and TRBJ2-2; D remains unclear. The CDR3 consists of 14 residues. Trimming took 0 bases from V and 0 from J, leaving 2 bases between them. Looked up from germline, CDR1 is KGHSH and CDR2 is LQKENI. The CDR3 protein is CASSPPTNTGELFF. The CDR3 nucleotides read TGTGCCAGCTCACCACCGACGAACACCGGGGAGCTGTTTTTT.

The gene calls are TRBV18 and TRBJ2-7; 14 nucleotides line up with TRBD2. V was clipped by 2 bases and J by 6 bases; unmatched bases: 3. The CDR3 sequence is 15 residues long. Per the germline V gene, CDR1 is KGHSH and CDR2 is LQKENI. The CDR3 DNA reads TGTGCCAGCTCACCAGGGACTAGCGGGAGAGGCGAGCAGTACTTC. As protein: CASSPGTSGRGEQYF.

This clone was counted many times. This sequence joins TRBV6-4 and TRBJ2-3, with 7 bases fitting TRBD1. There are 15 residues in the CDR3. The J segment lost 2 bases and the V segment lost 5 bases, leaving 7 bases of the junction unmatched. Germline V gene sequence: CDR1 MRHNA, CDR2 SNTAGT. This CDR3 reads CASSLGQAFTDTQYF. CDR3 coding DNA: TGTGCCAGCAGTTTAGGACAGGCCTTCACAGATACGCAGTATTTT.

The rearrangement uses TRBV15 and TRBJ2-1; either TRBD1 or TRBD2 may supply D (5 bases each). The CDR3 extends over 15 amino acids. Germline V gene sequence: CDR1 LNHNV, CDR2 YYDKDF (reference sequence). Between the trimmed V and J ends, which lost 0 bases and 6 bases, there was a span of 12 bases. The CDR3 bases are TGTGCCACCAGCAGAGATCGGAGTGGGGGCAATGAGCAGTTCTTC. Its translation is CATSRDRSGGNEQFF.

The chain has TRBV28 and TRBJ1-2; 7 nucleotides agree with TRBD1. Germline lookup yields CDR1 MDHEN and CDR2 SYDVKM. This CDR3 has 14 amino acids. Trimming cost V 3 bases and J 10 bases; bases outside gene matches: 11. In DNA, the CDR3 is TGTGCCAGCAGTTTTGGGGGACAGTCTGTGACCTACACCTTC. Its translation is CASSFGGQSVTYTF.

This chain links TRBV27 with TRBJ2-7; D might be TRBD1 (8 bases). There are 16 residues in the CDR3. Between the trimmed V and J ends, which lost 5 bases and 2 bases, there was a span of 19 bases. Germline CDR1 reads MNHEY; CDR2 reads SMNVEV (reference sequence). Written as DNA, the CDR3 is TGTGCCAGCAGTCCCACAGGGGGGGCCGGGCCCTACGAGCAGTACTTC. It encodes CASSPTGGAGPYEQYF.

This clone was counted a few times. The V call is TRBV2, the J call TRBJ2-1; D remains unclear. The V and J ends lost 6 bases and 0 bases respectively, with 12 bases between them. Germline CDR1 and CDR2: SNHLY and FYNNEI. The CDR3 totals 15 residues. The DNA of the CDR3 is TGTGCCAGCAGACCCACCGATAGCTCCTACAATGAGCAGTTCTTC. It encodes CASRPTDSSYNEQFF.

V is TRBV7-9 and J is TRBJ2-7; no clear D gene. The CDR3 consists of 13 residues. Trimming took off 1 base at V and 5 bases at J, with 9 bases between the two ends. Germline CDR1 is SEHNR and CDR2 is FQNEAQ (reference sequence). In nucleotides, the CDR3 is TGTGCCAGCAGCTTAGGGGTCTTCAACGAGCAGTACTTC. It specifies CASSLGVFNEQYF.

CDR3 residues: CAIRETGEVGNTIYF. The CDR3 region has the DNA TGTGCCATCAGGGAGACAGGAGAGGTCGGAAACACCATATATTTT. The rearrangement joins TRBV10-3 to TRBJ1-3; tentative D call: TRBD1 (6 bases). The CDR3 is 15 amino acids. V was clipped by 6 bases and J by 4 bases, with 16 bases between them. Germline CDR1 ENHRY, CDR2 SYGVKD.

The chain carries TRBV4-2 and TRBJ2-7; TRBD2 matches at 7 bases. Germline CDR1 LGHNA, CDR2 YNFKEQ. This CDR3 has 18 residues. The trim removed 4 bases at V and 2 bases at J, leaving 17 bases unmatched. The CDR3: CASSPGMGGLAETYEQYF. The CDR3 DNA reads as TGTGCCAGCAGCCCTGGAATGGGAGGGCTAGCGGAGACCTACGAGCAGTACTTC.

The chain joins TRBV19 to TRBJ1-5; D uncertain. With 7 bases removed from V and 1 base from J, the gap between germline ends came to 8 bases. This CDR3 is 13 amino acids long. Germline lookup yields CDR1 LNHDA and CDR2 SQIVND (reference sequence). The CDR3 here is CASIDGSNQPQHF. CDR3 in DNA: TGTGCCAGTATTGACGGAAGCAATCAGCCCCAGCATTTT. Full variable domain (missing parts from reference TRBV19 and TRBJ1-5): DGGITQSPKYLFRKEGQNVTLSCEQNLNHDAMYWYRQDPGQGLRLIYYSQIVNDFQKGDIAEGYSVSREKKESFPLTVTSAQKNPTAFYLCASIDGSNQPQHFGDGTRLSIL.

The chain couples TRBV6-5 to TRBJ2-3, with 7 bases lining up with TRBD2. This CDR3 region has 15 residues. Trimming removed 6 bases from V and 4 bases from J; junction bases left unmatched: 10. The germline gives CDR1 MNHEY, CDR2 SVGAGI. The CDR3 DNA follows: TGTGCCAGCAGACAAACTAGCGCCCTCGCAGATACGCAGTATTTT. Translating it yields CASRQTSALADTQYF.